This TCR beta chain was identified during a study of OX40 agonist ivuxolimab in advanced cancers. Background on the study: Patients in the trial were receiving intravenous ivuxolimab every 2 weeks, at doses of 0.01 to 10 mg/kg. Regarding the study as a whole: Some nonresponders additionally presented with little normalized T-cell clonal expansion. People who partly responded at 0.1-3.0 mg/kg had some of the least clonal expansion seen.

Some clones are missing from TCRdb's copy, which holds only in-frame ones; the method was immunoSEQ multiplex PCR. The sample consists of 70,000 to 95,000 clones, 87% of them appearing once. As regards this clone: Its antigen is unknown.

The V end lost 4 bases, the J end lost 4 bases, and 16 bases lay between the germline ends. Germline lookup yields CDR1 MGHRA and CDR2 YSYEKL. The CDR3 covers 15 residues. Autoimmune disease history or systemic immunosuppression excluded patients. The source is an adult with an advanced solid tumor such as melanoma, head and neck, liver or kidney cancer. The chain is built from TRBV4-1 and TRBJ2-5; TRBD1 is a possible D gene (6 bases). Sequences were derived from CD4+ or CD8+ T cells sorted from blood, sampled in a trial of the OX40 agonist ivuxolimab. The CDR3 nucleotides read TGCGCCAGCAGCCGCCAACAGGGTCTGGGAGAGACCCAGTACTTC. Its protein is CASSRQQGLGETQYF.